Listed below are T cell receptor beta chains from one sample, sequenced in a study of blood T cell repertoires in COVID-19. TCRdb keeps only in-frame clones here, not all; method: immunoSEQ multiplex PCR. Of roughly 150,000 clones in the sample, more than 70% were seen once. Sequenced input: peripheral blood. Receptors originate from a woman in her 70s who had recovered from COVID-19. CDR3s include the opening cysteine and the closing phenylalanine or tryptophan. A D gene is named only where the DNA matches it firmly. Clone size appears in some rows only: once, few, many, or a class for an expanded clone.

v_gene	abundance	d_gene	j_gene	CDR3nt	CDR3aa
TRBV19	few	-	TRBJ1-2	TGTGCCAGTAGCCCAGGGAGGCCCACCAGGACTGGCTACACCTTC	CASSPGRPTRTGYTF
TRBV7-2	once	TRBD2	TRBJ2-3	TGTGCCAGCAGCTGGGGGGGTGGCACAGATACGCAGTATTTT	CASSWGGGTDTQYF
TRBV19	-	-	TRBJ1-3	TGTGCCAGTAGTATAGATCGGGGAAACACCATATATTTT	CASSIDRGNTIYF
TRBV27	few	-	TRBJ2-7	TGTGCCAGCAGTTGGGCTCGCGCCTACGAGCAGTACTTC	CASSWARAYEQYF
TRBV27	-	TRBD2	TRBJ2-1	TGTGCCAGCAGTCCACCACGCGGACTAGCGGCCTCCTACAATGAGCAGTTCTTC	CASSPPRGLAASYNEQFF
TRBV9	-	TRBD2	TRBJ2-7	TGTGCCAGCAGCCGAAGCGGGAGCCTCTACGAGCAGTACTTC	CASSRSGSLYEQYF
TRBV2	-	TRBD2	TRBJ2-5	TGTGCCAGCAGAATGGGGGAGGGGCAAGAGACCCAGTACTTC	CASRMGEGQETQYF
TRBV7-2	-	-	TRBJ1-2	TGTGCCAGCAGCCCGCAGCGGCGGGCTGGCTACACCTTC	CASSPQRRAGYTF
TRBV29-1	-	-	TRBJ2-7	TGCAGCGTTGAAGAGCCGAGACTACACTCCTACGAGCAGTACTTC	CSVEEPRLHSYEQYF
TRBV27	-	TRBD2	TRBJ2-7	TGTGCCAGCAGTTTCGCCGGACTAGCGGGTTCCTACGAGCAGTACTTC	CASSFAGLAGSYEQYF
TRBV18	-	-	TRBJ2-1	TGTGCCAGCTCACCAGGGCGGGGTGAGCAGTTCTTC	CASSPGRGEQFF
TRBV7-3	few	-	TRBJ1-1	TGTGCCAGCAGCTTCGACAGGCTGACTGAAGCTTTCTTT	CASSFDRLTEAFF
TRBV5-1	-	-	TRBJ2-7	TGCGCCAGCAGCTTGGAGGGGTTCCCCTACGAGCAGTACTTC	CASSLEGFPYEQYF
TRBV4-2	-	-	TRBJ2-3	TGTGCCAGCAGCCCCAGGGGCAGACCCCCAGATACGCAGTATTTT	CASSPRGRPPDTQYF